This TCR beta chain was found in a study of cytomegalovirus exposure and HLA in healthy donors. Details on this clone: Its antigen remains unknown.

Broader study findings: DRB1 had the most TCR associations and HLA-C the fewest, a later analysis found, with rates varying by HLA locus.

Germline V gene sequence: CDR1 SGHTA, CDR2 FQGTGA. This CDR3 is 14 amino acids long. Trimming removed 4 bases from V and 4 bases from J, with 10 bases in between. This PCR relied on a set of 60 Vbeta primers and 13 Jbeta primers. The method was immunoSEQ multiplex PCR; TCRdb's version includes in-frame clones alone and lacks a portion of them. The table has some 180,000 clones, roughly 9.4% seen once. This sequence joins TRBV7-3 and TRBJ2-2, with D possibly TRBD1 on 5 matching bases. The receptor was isolated from a young woman in good health and CMV-seropositive. Sample: PBMCs. CDR3 amino acids: CASSWGESTGELFF. Here the CDR3 DNA reads TGTGCCAGCAGCTGGGGCGAGTCCACCGGGGAGCTGTTTTTT.